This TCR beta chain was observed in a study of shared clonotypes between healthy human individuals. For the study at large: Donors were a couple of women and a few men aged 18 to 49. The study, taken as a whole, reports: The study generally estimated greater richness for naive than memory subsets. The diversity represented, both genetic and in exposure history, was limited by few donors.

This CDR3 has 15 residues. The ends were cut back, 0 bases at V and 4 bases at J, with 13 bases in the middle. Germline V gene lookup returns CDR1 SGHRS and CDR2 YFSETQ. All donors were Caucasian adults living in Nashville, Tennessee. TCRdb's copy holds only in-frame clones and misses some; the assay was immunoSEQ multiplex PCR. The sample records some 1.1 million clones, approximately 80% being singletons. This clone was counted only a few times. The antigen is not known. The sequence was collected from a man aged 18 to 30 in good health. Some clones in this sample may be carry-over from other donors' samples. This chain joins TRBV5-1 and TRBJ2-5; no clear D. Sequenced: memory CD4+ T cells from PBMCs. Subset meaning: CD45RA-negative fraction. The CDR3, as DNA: TGCGCCAGCAGCTTGGATGGTTTTGTGGCAGAGACCCAGTACTTC. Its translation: CASSLDGFVAETQYF.